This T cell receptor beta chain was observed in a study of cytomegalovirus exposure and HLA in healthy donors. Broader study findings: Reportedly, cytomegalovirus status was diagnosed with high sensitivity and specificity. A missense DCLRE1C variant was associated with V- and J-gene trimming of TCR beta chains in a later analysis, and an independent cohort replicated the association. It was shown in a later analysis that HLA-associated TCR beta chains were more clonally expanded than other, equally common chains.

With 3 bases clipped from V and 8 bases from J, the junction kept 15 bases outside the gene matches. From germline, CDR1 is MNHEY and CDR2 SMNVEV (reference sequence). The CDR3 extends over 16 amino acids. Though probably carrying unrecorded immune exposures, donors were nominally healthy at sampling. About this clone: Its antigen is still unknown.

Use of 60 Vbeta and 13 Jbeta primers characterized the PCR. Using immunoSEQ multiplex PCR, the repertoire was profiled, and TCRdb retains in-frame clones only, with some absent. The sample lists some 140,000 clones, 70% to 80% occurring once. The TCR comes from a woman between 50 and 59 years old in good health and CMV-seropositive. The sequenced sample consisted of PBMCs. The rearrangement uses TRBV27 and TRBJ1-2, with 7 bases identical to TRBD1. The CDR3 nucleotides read TGTGCCAGCAGTTTCCAGGGGGACGCGGTGGGGGGAGGCTACACCTTC. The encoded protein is CASSFQGDAVGGGYTF.